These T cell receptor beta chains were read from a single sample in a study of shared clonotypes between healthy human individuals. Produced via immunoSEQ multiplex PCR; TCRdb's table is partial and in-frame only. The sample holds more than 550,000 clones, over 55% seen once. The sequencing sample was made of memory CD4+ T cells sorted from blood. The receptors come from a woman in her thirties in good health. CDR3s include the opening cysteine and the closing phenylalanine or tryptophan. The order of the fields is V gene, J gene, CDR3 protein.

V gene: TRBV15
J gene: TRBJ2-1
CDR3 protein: CATRPGLAGSNEQFF

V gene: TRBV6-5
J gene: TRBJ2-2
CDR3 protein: CASRFRFTGELFF

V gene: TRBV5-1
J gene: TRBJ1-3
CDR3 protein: CASSFDGQASSGNTIYF

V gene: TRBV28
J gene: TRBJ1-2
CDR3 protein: CASSSDVYGYTF

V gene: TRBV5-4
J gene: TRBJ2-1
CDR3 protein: CASSFGSYNEQFF

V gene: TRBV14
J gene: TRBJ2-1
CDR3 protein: CASSPRGQGSYNEQFF

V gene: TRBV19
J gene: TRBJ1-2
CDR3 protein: CASTTGDIRTSYGYTF

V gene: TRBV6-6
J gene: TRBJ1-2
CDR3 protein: CASVRTGGNYGYTF

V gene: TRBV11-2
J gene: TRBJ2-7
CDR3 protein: CASSPGVLAYEQYF

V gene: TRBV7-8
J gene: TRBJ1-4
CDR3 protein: CASSLRGTGTNEKLFF

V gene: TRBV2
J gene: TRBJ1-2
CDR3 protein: CASSRTGGYGYTF

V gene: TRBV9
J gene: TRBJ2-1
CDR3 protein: CASSSRDMEYNEQFF

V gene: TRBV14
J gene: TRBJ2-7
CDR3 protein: CASSRRYEQYF

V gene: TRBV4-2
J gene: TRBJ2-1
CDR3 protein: CASSQVGGTYNEQFF

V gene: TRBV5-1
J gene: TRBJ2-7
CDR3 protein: CASSLLRDRQANEQYF

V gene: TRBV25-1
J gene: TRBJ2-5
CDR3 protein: CASRLGAQETQYF

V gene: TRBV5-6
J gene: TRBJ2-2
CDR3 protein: CASSLTGGLNTGELFF

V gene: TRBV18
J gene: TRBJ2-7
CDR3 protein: CASSPGMGGNSYEQYF

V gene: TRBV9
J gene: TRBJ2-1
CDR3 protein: CASSVASGNYNEQFF

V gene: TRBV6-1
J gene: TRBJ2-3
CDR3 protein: CASRTGDTQYF

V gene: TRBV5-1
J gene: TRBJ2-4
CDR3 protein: CASSFSWDSNIQYF

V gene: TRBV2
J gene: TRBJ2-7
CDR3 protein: CASRELASSYEQYF

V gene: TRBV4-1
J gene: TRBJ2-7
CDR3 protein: CASSRPGQGIEQYF

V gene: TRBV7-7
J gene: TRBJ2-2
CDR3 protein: CASSPLSGVDNTGELFF

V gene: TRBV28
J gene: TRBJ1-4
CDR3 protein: CASSTPGRKNEKLFF

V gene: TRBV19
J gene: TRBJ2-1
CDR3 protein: CASNIDRDNEQFF

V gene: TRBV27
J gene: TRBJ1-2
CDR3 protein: CASTSRGHRRGYTF

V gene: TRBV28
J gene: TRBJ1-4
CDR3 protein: CASRGLTRNEKLFF

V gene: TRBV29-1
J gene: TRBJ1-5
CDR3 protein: CSVATGDQPQHF

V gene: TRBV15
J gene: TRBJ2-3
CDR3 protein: CATSRGRGGVWDTQYF

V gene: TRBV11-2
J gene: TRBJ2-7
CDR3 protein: CASSSATRNYEQYF

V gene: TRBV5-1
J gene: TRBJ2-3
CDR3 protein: CASTGQGKTDTQYF

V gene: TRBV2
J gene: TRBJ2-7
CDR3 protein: CASSEMGTGSFEQYF

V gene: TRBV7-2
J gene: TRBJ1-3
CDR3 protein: CASSLEVSPLSGNTIYF

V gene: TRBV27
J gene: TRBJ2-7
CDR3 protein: CASSLSFRTSGGPYEQYF

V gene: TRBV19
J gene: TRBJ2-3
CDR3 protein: CATSRAPGQQADTQYF

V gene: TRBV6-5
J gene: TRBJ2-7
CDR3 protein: CASSSLGTATYEQYF

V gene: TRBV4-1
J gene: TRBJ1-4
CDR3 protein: CASSQDRLSTNEKLFF

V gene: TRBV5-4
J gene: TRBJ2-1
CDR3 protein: CASSNQLAGSYNEQFF

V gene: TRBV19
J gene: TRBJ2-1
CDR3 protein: CASTLERSTNEQFF

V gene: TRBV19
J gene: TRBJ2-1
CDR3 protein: CASSISSGSHNEQFF